Following are 29 T cell receptor beta chains from one sample sequenced in a study of blood T cell repertoires in COVID-19. The protocol was immunoSEQ multiplex PCR, while the TCRdb copy is restricted to in-frame clones and leaves out a portion. The data hold under 200,000 clones, with more than 85% observed a single time. Sequenced sample: peripheral blood. The origin of the receptors is a man between 45 and 60 years old with acute or convalescent COVID-19.

The chain couples TRBV30 to TRBJ2-7, with D perhaps TRBD1 (6 bases). Looked up from germline, CDR1 is GTSNPN and CDR2 is SVGIG (reference sequence). Trimming shortened V by 5 bases and J by 6 bases, and 17 bases separated the two germline ends. The CDR3 has 13 amino acids. The CDR3 nucleotides read TGTGCCTGGGAGACCCGACAGGCCGGCGAGCAGTACTTC. It is translated as CAWETRQAGEQYF.

The chain uses TRBV5-1 and TRBJ1-2; 10 positions match TRBD1. The CDR3 contains 15 residues. The J segment lost 4 bases and the V segment lost 5 bases, leaving 8 bases of the junction unmatched. The germline CDR1 and CDR2 sequences are SGHRS and YFSETQ. CDR3 in amino acids: CASRSPGQGSYGYTF. CDR3 DNA: TGCGCCAGCAGATCGCCGGGACAGGGGTCCTATGGCTACACCTTC. The variable domain in full, with the rest retrieved from reference TRBV5-1 and TRBJ1-2, is KAGVTQTPRYLIKTRGQQVTLSCSPISGHRSVSWYQQTPGQGLQFLFEYFSETQRNKGNFPGRFSGRQFSNSRSEMNVSTLELGDSALYLCASRSPGQGSYGYTFGSGTRLTVV.

V is TRBV19 and J is TRBJ2-3; TRBD1 is a possible D gene (5 bases). CDR1 is LNHDA and CDR2 is SQIVND in the germline V gene (reference sequence). This CDR3 region has 15 residues. Trimming removed 1 base from V and 7 bases from J, with 15 bases in between. Here the CDR3 reads CASSIGQGARNTQYF. The CDR3 DNA is TGTGCCAGTAGTATAGGCCAGGGCGCACGGAATACGCAGTATTTT.

The sample holds one count of this clone. The chain carries TRBV19 and TRBJ2-3, with D unresolved. This CDR3 region has 12 residues. Germline CDR1 reads LNHDA; CDR2 reads SQIVND (reference sequence). The germline V and J ends were trimmed by 5 bases and 0 bases, with 3 bases remaining between them. The CDR3 DNA sequence: TGTGCCAGTAGTCTGAGCACAGATACGCAGTATTTT. It translates to CASSLSTDTQYF.

This clone has only one observation. This sequence joins TRBV11-2 and TRBJ2-1; the match to TRBD2 covers 8 bases. V gave up 3 bases and J gave up 6 bases; unmatched junction bases: 4. Germline V gene sequence: CDR1 SGHAT, CDR2 FQNNGV. The CDR3 runs 14 residues. The DNA of the CDR3 is TGTGCCAGCAGCTTTCTCACTAGCGGCAATGAGCAGTTCTTC. Its protein is CASSFLTSGNEQFF.

The rearrangement links TRBV6-7 to TRBJ1-2; D is unresolved. TRBV6-7 is designated an ORF whose function remains uncertain. This CDR3 comprises 12 residues. The V end lost 7 bases, the J end lost 8 bases, and 14 bases lay between the germline ends. The CDR3 DNA follows: TGTGCCAGCATACCCAAAATTGGCGGCTACACCTTC. This sequence encodes CASIPKIGGYTF.

The chain joins TRBV4-1 to TRBJ2-3; a weak D match, TRBD2 (7 bases). V lost 4 bases and J 3 bases, leaving 20 bases between the germline ends. Germline CDR1 and CDR2: MGHRA and YSYEKL. The length of the CDR3 is 17 residues. CDR3: CASSPGPGGLRTDTQYF. In DNA form, the CDR3 reads TGCGCCAGCAGCCCAGGGCCGGGGGGCCTTAGGACAGATACGCAGTATTTT.

This sequence joins TRBV27 and TRBJ1-2; 7 bases line up with TRBD1. J gave up 4 bases and V 3 bases, and 8 bases lay outside the gene matches. The CDR3 is 15 amino acids. The germline gives CDR1 MNHEY, CDR2 SMNVEV (reference sequence). CDR3 amino acids: CASSLAPGQLYGYTF. The CDR3 DNA is TGTGCCAGCAGTTTGGCACCGGGACAGCTCTATGGCTACACCTTC.

The gene calls are TRBV18 and TRBJ2-7; 10 nucleotides line up with TRBD1. The junction had 8 bases not matched to a gene; V was cut back by 3 bases and J by 3 bases. The CDR3 has 16 residues. The V gene's germline CDR1 is KGHSH and CDR2 LQKENI. The CDR3 protein is CASSPRTGTGVYEQYF. The CDR3 DNA sequence: TGTGCCAGCTCACCTCGTACAGGGACAGGGGTCTACGAGCAGTACTTC.

Only one count was recorded for this clone. The rearrangement joins TRBV4-1 to TRBJ2-1, with D perhaps matching TRBD2 (5 bases). Trimming took off 0 bases at V and 4 bases at J, with 13 bases between the two ends. From germline, CDR1 is MGHRA and CDR2 YSYEKL. The CDR3 sequence is 16 residues long. The CDR3 bases are TGCGCCAGCAGCCAAGAAAATGTGGGAGCTTACAATGAGCAGTTCTTC. This sequence encodes CASSQENVGAYNEQFF.

The chain carries TRBV2 and TRBJ1-3; perhaps TRBD1 as D (5 bases). The CDR3 is 13 amino acids. The V gene's germline CDR1 is SNHLY and CDR2 FYNNEI. V gave up 8 bases and J gave up 3 bases, with 11 bases separating them. Here the CDR3 reads CASSQGFGNTIYF. CDR3 in DNA: TGTGCCAGCTCCCAGGGTTTTGGAAACACCATATATTTT. Combining the CDR3 with reference TRBV2 and TRBJ1-3 gives the whole variable domain EPEVTQTPSHQVTQMGQEVILRCVPISNHLYFYWYRQILGQKVEFLVSFYNNEISEKSEIFDDQFSVERPDGSNFTLKIRSTKLEDSAMYFCASSQGFGNTIYFGEGSWLTVV.

The J gene is TRBJ2-1, the V gene TRBV28; 8 bases map to TRBD1. The germline V gene encodes CDR1 MDHEN and CDR2 SYDVKM. This CDR3 has 14 residues. The V gene end was trimmed by 6 bases and the J gene end by 4 bases; junction bases not matched to a gene: 5. For the CDR3, the DNA is TGTGCCAGCAGCCTCCGGGACAGGTACAATGAGCAGTTCTTC. Amino acids: CASSLRDRYNEQFF.

This chain links TRBV7-2 with TRBJ2-7, with 7 nucleotides matching TRBD2. The germline CDR1 and CDR2 sequences are SGHTA and FQGNSA. Trimming at V came to 5 bases and at J to 8 bases, leaving 12 bases not matched to a gene. The CDR3 sequence is 14 residues long. The CDR3 here is CASSPEGGRPKQYF. CDR3 bases: TGTGCCAGCAGCCCCGAGGGAGGGAGGCCGAAGCAGTACTTC.

V usage is TRBV7-9 and J usage is TRBJ1-5, with TRBD1 as a possible D gene (6 bases). This CDR3 contains 14 residues. V dropped 6 bases and J dropped 5 bases, with 14 bases sitting between them. Germline V gene lookup returns CDR1 SEHNR and CDR2 FQNEAQ (reference sequence). CDR3 DNA: TGTGCCAGCAGTTACACAGGGAGAGATCAGCCCCAGCATTTT. Its translation is CASSYTGRDQPQHF.

The chain uses TRBV27 and TRBJ1-1, with a weak D call TRBD1 (5 bases). Deletions cut 6 bases from V and 6 bases from J, with 11 bases between. Germline CDR1 is MNHEY and CDR2 is SMNVEV (reference sequence). This CDR3 region has 12 residues. The CDR3, as DNA: TGTGCCAGCAGGTCACAGGCCGCTGAAGCTTTCTTT. It yields the protein CASRSQAAEAFF.

In its sample, this clone was seen a few times. The chain couples TRBV27 to TRBJ1-2; no clear D. This CDR3 is built from 12 residues. Per the germline V gene, CDR1 is MNHEY and CDR2 is SMNVEV (reference sequence). Trimming removed 1 base from V and 10 bases from J, with 10 bases in between. The CDR3 sequence: CASSLLGVDYTF. The DNA of the CDR3 is TGTGCCAGCAGTTTATTGGGAGTCGACTACACCTTC.

The V gene is TRBV14, the J gene TRBJ2-4, with 8 bases fitting TRBD2. J gave up 6 bases and V 6 bases, and 4 bases lay outside the gene matches. CDR1 and CDR2 (germline): SGHDN, FVKESK. The CDR3 extends over 13 amino acids. This CDR3 reads CASSWLAGNIQYF. As DNA, the CDR3 is TGTGCCAGCAGTTGGCTAGCGGGAAACATTCAGTACTTC.

This chain joins TRBV2 and TRBJ1-2, with 8 bases that match TRBD1. V was clipped by 11 bases and J by 6 bases; unmatched bases: 8. This CDR3 is 12 amino acids long. Germline CDR1 and CDR2: SNHLY and FYNNEI. CDR3 DNA: TGTGCCGGTACCGGGACAGGAAATGGCTACACCTTC. Encoded protein: CAGTGTGNGYTF. The complete variable domain, with remaining parts taken from reference TRBV2 and TRBJ1-2, reads EPEVTQTPSHQVTQMGQEVILRCVPISNHLYFYWYRQILGQKVEFLVSFYNNEISEKSEIFDDQFSVERPDGSNFTLKIRSTKLEDSAMYFCAGTGTGNGYTFGSGTRLTVV.

The V call is TRBV6-1, the J call TRBJ1-5, with 7 bases aligning to TRBD1. Germline V gene sequence: CDR1 MNHNS, CDR2 SASEGT. The length of the CDR3 is 19 residues. V gave up 2 bases and J gave up 0 bases; unmatched junction bases: 13. In DNA form, the CDR3 reads TGTGCCAGCAGTGAACTTCCCCGGGACAGACTAAATAGCAATCAGCCCCAGCATTTT. Protein: CASSELPRDRLNSNQPQHF.

The chain links TRBV6-5 to TRBJ1-3; the D gene is possibly TRBD1 (6 bases). The length of the CDR3 is 15 residues. Per germline, CDR1 MNHEY and CDR2 SVGAGI. Trimming cost V 8 bases and J 0 bases, with 14 bases left between them. The CDR3 region is CASGMGHSSGNTIYF. DNA for the CDR3: TGTGCCAGCGGGATGGGACACTCCTCTGGAAACACCATATATTTT.

This clone occurred once. The chain links TRBV7-3 to TRBJ2-2, with a possible D match to TRBD2 (5 bases). There are 16 residues in the CDR3. CDR1 and CDR2 from the germline V gene are SGHTA and FQGTGA. V lost 5 bases to trimming and J lost 1 base, with 14 bases between them. The CDR3, as DNA: TGTGCCAGCAGCCCCTCGGCGGGTAGGAACACCGGGGAGCTGTTTTTT. Translated: CASSPSAGRNTGELFF.

The chain employs TRBV4-2 and TRBJ2-2; D might be TRBD2 (5 bases). Germline CDR1 reads LGHNA; CDR2 reads YNFKEQ. The CDR3 is 15 residues long. Trimming took 4 bases from V and 2 from J, leaving 11 bases between them. The CDR3 DNA follows: TGTGCCAGCAGCCGTGAGCCGGGAAACACCGGGGAGCTGTTTTTT. This sequence encodes CASSREPGNTGELFF.

The gene calls are TRBV7-3 and TRBJ2-5; TRBD2 is a possible D gene (6 bases). Germline V lookup: CDR1 SGHTA, CDR2 FQGTGA. CDR3 length: 13 residues. V lost 2 bases, J lost 3 bases, and 7 bases lay in between. This CDR3 is CASSLGGEETQYF. The CDR3 coding sequence is TGTGCCAGCAGCTTAGGAGGGGAAGAGACCCAGTACTTC.

The rearrangement joins TRBV28 to TRBJ2-2; a weak D match, TRBD1 (6 bases). This CDR3 has 13 amino acids. Germline V lookup: CDR1 MDHEN, CDR2 SYDVKM. V was trimmed by 3 bases and J by 10 bases, leaving 12 bases between them. In DNA form, the CDR3 reads TGTGCCAGCAGTTTTGGACAGCTCCAGGAGCTGTTTTTT. Its translation is CASSFGQLQELFF.

The rearrangement links TRBV6-5 to TRBJ1-2; D may be TRBD1 (5 bases). The length of the CDR3 is 13 residues. Germline loops: CDR1 MNHEY, CDR2 SVGAGI. The V end lost 6 bases, the J end lost 4 bases, and 12 bases lay between the germline ends. CDR3 sequence: CASSRDRIYGYTF. CDR3 bases: TGTGCCAGCAGCCGAGACAGAATCTATGGCTACACCTTC.

This sequence joins TRBV10-2 and TRBJ2-5; D possibly corresponds to TRBD2 (6 bases). V was cut by 0 bases and J by 2 bases, with 16 bases left in between. This CDR3 is 17 amino acids long. Per the germline V gene, CDR1 is WSHSY and CDR2 is SAAADI. For the CDR3, the DNA is TGCGCCAGCAGTGAGTCAGGAGGGCTCAGACCTCAAGAGACCCAGTACTTC. Translation: CASSESGGLRPQETQYF.

This clone showed up just a few times. The chain links TRBV5-4 to TRBJ1-1, with D tentatively TRBD1 (5 bases). The germline CDR1 and CDR2 sequences are SGHNT and YYREEE (reference sequence). There are 16 residues in the CDR3. The V and J ends lost 4 bases and 0 bases respectively, with 16 bases between them. CDR3 amino acids: CASSPGGTALNTEAFF. The CDR3 DNA follows: TGTGCCAGCAGCCCCGGGGGTACTGCGTTGAACACTGAAGCTTTCTTT.

The chain combines TRBV7-6 with TRBJ2-1; 10 nucleotides agree with TRBD2. Germline values: CDR1 SGHVS, CDR2 FNYEAQ. The CDR3 sequence is 16 residues long. Unmatched junction bases numbered 6, after V lost 4 bases and J lost 3 bases. In nucleotides, the CDR3 is TGTGCCAGCAGCTACCGCAGCGGGAGGGACTACAATGAGCAGTTCTTC. Translating gives CASSYRSGRDYNEQFF.

The chain is built from TRBV7-8 and TRBJ2-5; D possibly corresponds to TRBD1 (5 bases). Germline assignment: CDR1 SGHVS and CDR2 FQNEAQ. The CDR3 is 14 residues long. V dropped 5 bases and J dropped 2 bases, with 12 bases sitting between them. CDR3 bases: TGTGCCAGCAGCCTGGGGCTACAGCAAGAGACCCAGTACTTC. Translating it yields CASSLGLQQETQYF.